Presented here are 27 T cell receptor beta chains from one specimen sequenced in a study of blood T cell repertoires in COVID-19. Measured with immunoSEQ multiplex PCR; TCRdb has only the in-frame clones, and not every one. The sample yields 200,000 to 250,000 clones, 70% to 90% seen once. Sequenced: PBMCs or T cells enriched from blood (not recorded which). The receptors shown here come from a woman between 45 and 65 years old in a cohort exposed to, infected with or recovered from COVID-19 (not recorded which).

The chain recombines TRBV11-3 with TRBJ1-4, with D hard to call. The CDR3 contains 15 residues. V lost 1 base to trimming and J lost 8 bases, with 14 bases between them. Germline-derived CDR1 and CDR2 are SGHNT and YENEEA. CDR3 nucleotide sequence: TGTGCCAGCAGCTTAGGAGCGTCCCCGGGGGAAAAACTGTTTTTT. Amino acids: CASSLGASPGEKLFF.

V and J are TRBV19 and TRBJ2-3; D is perhaps TRBD2 (6 bases). Deletions cut 0 bases from V and 9 bases from J, with 10 bases between. Germline lookup yields CDR1 LNHDA and CDR2 SQIVND (reference sequence). The CDR3 spans 13 residues. As DNA, the CDR3 is TGTGCCAGTAGTATAGATTGGGCGGGAACGCAGTATTTT. This encodes CASSIDWAGTQYF.

The CDR3 reads CASSQIRGPSYNEQFF. CDR3 coding DNA: TGTGCCAGCAGCCAAATAAGGGGGCCCTCCTACAATGAGCAGTTCTTC. The genes are TRBV3-1 (or the pseudogene TRBV3-2) and TRBJ2-1; TRBD1 matches at 7 bases. Germline V gene lookup returns CDR1 LGHDT and CDR2 YNNKEL (reference sequence). This CDR3 has 16 residues. V lost 2 bases, J lost 0 bases, and 4 bases stayed unmatched.

The chain combines TRBV28 with TRBJ2-5; D is unresolved. V lost 1 base to trimming and J lost 7 bases, with 4 bases between them. Germline CDR1 MDHEN, CDR2 SYDVKM. The CDR3 loop spans 11 amino acids. The CDR3 region has the DNA TGTGCCAGCAGTTTATCTAGGACCCAGTACTTC. It encodes CASSLSRTQYF. Supplemented by reference TRBV28 and TRBJ2-5, the full variable domain reads DVKVTQSSRYLVKRTGEKVFLECVQDMDHENMFWYRQDPGLGLRLIYFSYDVKMKEKGDIPEGYSVSREKKERFSLILESASTNQTSMYLCASSLSRTQYFGPGTRLLVL.

The rearrangement uses TRBV5-6 and TRBJ2-5, with TRBD1 identical over 8 bases. Germline assignment: CDR1 SGHDT and CDR2 YYEEEE. The CDR3 is 13 amino acids. J gave up 4 bases and V 4 bases, and 3 bases lay outside the gene matches. The CDR3 region is CASSQDRVETQYF. DNA of the CDR3: TGTGCCAGCAGCCAGGACAGGGTAGAGACCCAGTACTTC.

CDR3: CASSLSGTGDQPQHF. The DNA for the CDR3 is TGTGCCAGCAGCCTCTCCGGGACAGGGGATCAGCCCCAGCATTTT. The chain links TRBV6-5 to TRBJ1-5, with 10 bases identical to TRBD1. This CDR3 spans 15 amino acids. V shed 6 bases and J 5 bases; nucleotides not matched to a gene: 7. Germline V gene lookup returns CDR1 MNHEY and CDR2 SVGAGI.

The sample holds a few counts of this clone. Here the CDR3 DNA reads TGCGCCAGCAGCCGAGCGGGGCGAGACAATCAGCCCCAGCATTTT. Translating gives CASSRAGRDNQPQHF. The chain carries TRBV4-1 and TRBJ1-5; TRBD1 is a possible D gene (5 bases). This CDR3 has 15 amino acids. V lost 4 bases and J 3 bases, leaving 13 bases between the germline ends. CDR1 is MGHRA and CDR2 is YSYEKL in the germline V gene.

The chain recombines TRBV10-2 with TRBJ2-7, with 8 bases lining up with TRBD1. This CDR3 has 14 residues. Germline CDR1 WSHSY, CDR2 SAAADI. V lost 7 bases, J lost 3 bases, and 8 bases stayed unmatched. CDR3 in amino acids: CASNRQGSSYEQYF. In DNA form, the CDR3 reads TGCGCCAGCAATAGACAGGGGTCAAGCTACGAGCAGTACTTC.

This chain uses TRBV6-5 with TRBJ1-2; the D gene is possibly TRBD1 (5 bases). V dropped 6 bases and J dropped 4 bases, with 12 bases sitting between them. This CDR3 contains 13 residues. Germline V lookup: CDR1 MNHEY, CDR2 SVGAGI. This CDR3 reads CASRADKFYGYTF. For the CDR3, the DNA is TGTGCCAGCAGGGCGGACAAATTCTATGGCTACACCTTC.

This clone appeared once. The rearrangement links TRBV9 to TRBJ2-7; perhaps TRBD1 as D (5 bases). The CDR3 extends over 16 amino acids. CDR1 and CDR2 (germline): SGDLS, YYNGEE. Trimming shortened V by 0 bases and J by 1 base, and 14 bases separated the two germline ends. CDR3 sequence reads: CASSVDGQGISYEQYF. The CDR3 nucleotides are TGTGCCAGCAGCGTAGACGGGCAGGGAATTTCCTACGAGCAGTACTTC.

This clone was picked up a small number of times. The genes are TRBV6-5 and TRBJ1-4, with a possible D match to TRBD1 (6 bases). The CDR3 length is 15 residues. V was pared by 6 bases and J by 0 bases, with 11 bases between. CDR1 is MNHEY, CDR2 SVGAGI, per germline. CDR3 nucleotides: TGTGCCAGCAGGATTACAGGGTCAACTAATGAAAAACTGTTTTTT. Its protein product is CASRITGSTNEKLFF.

V is TRBV7-8 and J is TRBJ2-7, with TRBD1 as a possible D gene (5 bases). V was trimmed by 0 bases and J by 2 bases, leaving 11 bases between them. There are 15 residues in the CDR3. Germline values: CDR1 SGHVS, CDR2 FQNEAQ. The CDR3 sequence is CASSLAQGSPYEQYF. CDR3 DNA: TGTGCCAGCAGCTTAGCGCAGGGATCCCCCTACGAGCAGTACTTC.

The rearrangement uses TRBV4-3 and TRBJ1-2; D might be TRBD1 (6 bases). Trimming removed 0 bases at V and 4 bases at J, with 9 bases between. The CDR3 is 14 amino acids. Germline CDR1 LGHNA, CDR2 YSLEER. The CDR3 loop is CASSQDPDSYGYTF. The CDR3 DNA sequence: TGCGCCAGCAGCCAAGACCCGGACAGCTATGGCTACACCTTC.

The rearrangement uses TRBV20-1 and TRBJ1-5, with no clear D. The CDR3 loop spans 11 amino acids. Trimming left V 3 bases short and J 8 bases short, with 8 bases between. The germline CDR1 and CDR2 sequences are DFQATT and SNEGSKA (reference sequence). CDR3 loop: CSASGLKPQHF. The CDR3 DNA is TGCAGTGCTAGTGGGCTCAAGCCCCAGCATTTT.

J is TRBJ2-1 and V is TRBV4-1, with D perhaps matching TRBD1 (6 bases). Trimming took off 2 bases at V and 5 bases at J, with 10 bases between the two ends. CDR1 and CDR2 (germline): MGHRA, YSYEKL. This CDR3 has 14 amino acids. The DNA for the CDR3 is TGCGCCAGCAGCCAATGGACAGTAGACAATGAGCAGTTCTTC. This encodes CASSQWTVDNEQFF.

As concerns this clone: The same CDR3 can be traced to other DNA sequences in this sample. The chain employs TRBV28 and TRBJ1-1, with 8 bases lining up with TRBD1. This CDR3 has 14 residues. CDR1 and CDR2 from the germline V gene are MDHEN and SYDVKM. J lost 1 base, V lost 4 bases, and 2 bases had no gene match. This CDR3 reads CASSSGQGNTEAFF. The CDR3 DNA is TGTGCCAGCAGTTCCGGACAGGGGAACACTGAAGCTTTCTTT.

The V gene is TRBV29-1, the J gene TRBJ2-2; tentatively, D is TRBD1 (6 bases). This CDR3 spans 14 amino acids. Trimming removed 4 bases from V and 7 bases from J, with 16 bases in between. CDR1 is SQVTM, CDR2 ANQGSEA, per germline. CDR3 bases: TGCAGCGTTGCTCGGGCAGGGGAAGGCGGGGAGCTGTTTTTT. It codes for CSVARAGEGGELFF.

The chain carries TRBV4-3 and TRBJ1-6; 9 nucleotides match TRBD1. V dropped 2 bases and J dropped 2; count of bases not matched to a gene: 10. The CDR3 loop spans 19 amino acids. Germline CDR1 is LGHNA and CDR2 is YSLEER. CDR3 in DNA: TGCGCCAGCAGCCAACTAATCGGGACAGGGAGCGCCTATAATTCACCCCTCCACTTT. Translated: CASSQLIGTGSAYNSPLHF.

This sequence joins TRBV9 and TRBJ2-1; D is uncertain. CDR3 size: 15 residues. Trimming removed 4 bases at V and 6 bases at J, with 17 bases between. Germline CDR1 SGDLS, CDR2 YYNGEE. The chain's CDR3 is CASSSLGGLGNEQFF. The CDR3 DNA follows: TGTGCCAGCAGCTCCCTCGGCGGTTTGGGCAATGAGCAGTTCTTC.

This clone was detected once. The genes are TRBV6-2 or TRBV6-3 and TRBJ1-1, with 7 bases lining up with TRBD1. This CDR3 contains 15 residues. Trimming removed 5 bases from V and 4 bases from J; junction bases left unmatched: 10. Germline-derived CDR1 and CDR2 are MNHEY and SVGEGT. CDR3 loop: CASSGGTVMSTEAFF. CDR3 DNA sequence: TGTGCCAGCAGTGGCGGGACAGTGATGAGCACTGAAGCTTTCTTT.

This chain connects TRBV23-1 to TRBJ1-1, with 7 bases fitting TRBD1. TRBV23-1 is sorted into the ORF group, with uncertain function. V dropped 0 bases and J dropped 3; count of bases not matched to a gene: 10. The CDR3 spans 17 residues. The CDR3 here is CASSQSDRCPSDTEAFF. The CDR3 nucleotides read TGCGCCAGCAGTCAATCGGACAGGTGCCCGTCGGACACTGAAGCTTTCTTT.

This clone was found a few times. The rearrangement uses TRBV4-1 and TRBJ1-3; TRBD1 aligns across 9 bases. The CDR3 spans 15 residues. V lost 6 bases, J lost 3 bases, and 6 bases stayed unmatched. Germline V gives CDR1 MGHRA, CDR2 YSYEKL. The CDR3 sequence is CASRRGQGNGNTIYF. The CDR3 DNA reads TGCGCCAGCAGACGCGGACAGGGGAATGGAAACACCATATATTTT.

Of note for this clone: This specimen includes other DNA sequences encoding the same CDR3. The chain uses TRBV7-3 and TRBJ2-1; 8 bases agree with TRBD2. The V gene's germline CDR1 is SGHTA and CDR2 FQGTGA. The V gene end was trimmed by 5 bases and the J gene end by 1 base; junction bases not matched to a gene: 4. The length of the CDR3 is 15 residues. The CDR3 DNA reads as TGTGCCAGCAGCCCCCGGGGGGGGTCCTACAATGAGCAGTTCTTC. Amino acid sequence: CASSPRGGSYNEQFF.

The chain is built from TRBV5-6 and TRBJ2-7; perhaps TRBD1 as D (5 bases). V lost 4 bases and J 2 bases, leaving 16 bases between the germline ends. This CDR3 is 15 amino acids long. Germline V gene sequence: CDR1 SGHDT, CDR2 YYEEEE. The CDR3 nucleotides read TGTGCCAGCAGCACACAGGACACCTTACCCTACGAGCAGTACTTC. Encoded protein: CASSTQDTLPYEQYF.

The chain carries TRBV6-6 and TRBJ2-7, with D possibly matching TRBD1 (5 bases). V gave up 4 bases and J gave up 7 bases, with 8 bases separating them. This CDR3 has 11 amino acids. In germline, CDR1 is MNHNY, CDR2 SVGAGI (reference sequence). The CDR3 loop is CASSSPGEQYF. The CDR3 DNA reads TGTGCCAGCAGTTCCCCAGGGGAGCAGTACTTC.

CDR3 DNA sequence: TGCGCCAGCAGCTTGGGAGGGGGTCTCTACGAGCAGTACTTC. Translated: CASSLGGGLYEQYF. The V gene is TRBV5-1, the J gene TRBJ2-7; weak D call: TRBD1 (6 bases). Germline V gene lookup returns CDR1 SGHRS and CDR2 YFSETQ. V gave up 0 bases and J gave up 3 bases, with 10 bases separating them. The length of the CDR3 is 14 residues. Drawing the rest from reference TRBV5-1 and TRBJ2-7, the complete variable domain is KAGVTQTPRYLIKTRGQQVTLSCSPISGHRSVSWYQQTPGQGLQFLFEYFSETQRNKGNFPGRFSGRQFSNSRSEMNVSTLELGDSALYLCASSLGGGLYEQYFGPGTRLTVT.

V and J are TRBV15 and TRBJ2-5; D unclear. Germline V gene sequence: CDR1 LNHNV, CDR2 YYDKDF (reference sequence). Trimming took 8 bases from V and 2 from J, leaving 12 bases between them. The length of the CDR3 is 13 residues. The CDR3 DNA sequence: TGTGCCACCTCGGCGGAGCTTCAAGAGACCCAGTACTTC. It specifies CATSAELQETQYF.